This section outlines one T cell receptor (beta chain) sequence together with its context. Trimming removed 0 bases from V and 13 bases from J; junction bases left unmatched: 9. CDR1 MNHEY and CDR2 SVGAGI come from the germline V gene. The CDR3 has 15 residues. The data are from a study of blood T cell repertoires in COVID-19. About the research overall: Samples of COVID-19 (acute and convalescent) were obtained from the United States, Italy and Spain.

Original handling: Reference gene primer amplification yielded estimated nucleated cell counts. Some clones are missing from TCRdb's copy, which holds only in-frame ones; the method was immunoSEQ multiplex PCR. That table is the source of V, J and clone size, and D and trimming were worked out from the DNA. The sample lists a few hundred thousand clones; roughly 85% were seen once. The sequencing input was peripheral blood. The receptor's source is a woman aged 18-29 years with acute or convalescent COVID-19. The J gene is TRBJ1-6, the V gene TRBV6-5; TRBD1 aligns across 7 bases. The CDR3 loop is CASSYSRDSPKPLHF. DNA for the CDR3: TGTGCCAGCAGTTACTCGAGGGACAGTCCGAAGCCCCTCCACTTT.